The rows below give T cell receptor beta chains drawn from one sample of a study of identical twins. TCRdb analysed the 5' RACE reads with MiXCR anew, one entry per CDR3 protein. The sample has about 900,000 distinct CDR3 sequences; around 12% are singletons. The same sample was also studied in work on yellow fever vaccine responses in identical twins.

Source material: PBMCs. These receptors all come from a woman between 18 and 29 years old in good health. CDR3s include the opening cysteine and the closing phenylalanine or tryptophan. Each record gives: J gene, D gene, V gene, clone size, CDR3 protein, CDR3 DNA. D genes are given only for firm matches. The size entry is marked missing in some rows and otherwise reads once, few, many or a size class.

J gene: TRBJ2-2; D gene: TRBD2; V gene: TRBV11-3; clone size: few; CDR3 protein: CASSWTSSTGELFF; CDR3 DNA: TGTGCCAGCAGCTGGACTAGTAGTACCGGGGAGCTGTTTTTT
J gene: TRBJ2-3; D gene: .; V gene: TRBV27; clone size: .; CDR3 protein: CASAGGSWGTDTQYF; CDR3 DNA: TGTGCCAGCGCCGGAGGATCCTGGGGGACAGATACGCAGTATTTT
J gene: TRBJ2-3; D gene: TRBD2; V gene: TRBV5-5; clone size: few; CDR3 protein: CASSSGTSGPRGTDTQYF; CDR3 DNA: TGTGCCAGCAGTTCCGGGACTAGCGGACCTAGGGGCACAGATACGCAGTATTTT
J gene: TRBJ2-5; D gene: .; V gene: TRBV20-1; clone size: few; CDR3 protein: CSARVAENPQETQYF; CDR3 DNA: TGCAGTGCTAGAGTAGCGGAAAATCCCCAAGAGACCCAGTACTTC
J gene: TRBJ2-3; D gene: .; V gene: TRBV6-1; clone size: few; CDR3 protein: CASSSPHRSTDTQYF; CDR3 DNA: TGTGCCAGCAGTAGCCCCCACCGTAGCACAGATACGCAGTATTTT
J gene: TRBJ2-5; D gene: .; V gene: TRBV7-9; clone size: .; CDR3 protein: CASSLAGNPQETQYF; CDR3 DNA: TGTGCCAGCAGCTTAGCTGGGAATCCACAAGAGACCCAGTACTTC
J gene: TRBJ2-2; D gene: TRBD2; V gene: TRBV12-3/TRBV12-4; clone size: few; CDR3 protein: CASRHRLAGITGELFF; CDR3 DNA: TGTGCCAGCAGGCACAGACTAGCGGGGATCACCGGGGAGCTGTTTTTT
J gene: TRBJ2-3; D gene: .; V gene: TRBV2; clone size: .; CDR3 protein: CASSGFPDTQYF; CDR3 DNA: TGTGCCAGCAGTGGTTTCCCAGATACGCAGTATTTT
J gene: TRBJ2-7; D gene: TRBD2; V gene: TRBV5-1; clone size: few; CDR3 protein: CASSYSGSPGGYEQYF; CDR3 DNA: TGCGCCAGCAGCTATAGCGGGAGCCCAGGAGGCTACGAGCAGTACTTC
J gene: TRBJ2-1; D gene: TRBD2; V gene: TRBV12-3/TRBV12-4; clone size: .; CDR3 protein: CASSLEGLAGPEQFF; CDR3 DNA: TGTGCCAGCAGTTTAGAAGGACTAGCGGGGCCTGAGCAGTTCTTC
J gene: TRBJ2-3; D gene: TRBD2; V gene: TRBV11-2; clone size: few; CDR3 protein: CASSLVKGLATPSTDTQYF; CDR3 DNA: TGTGCCAGCAGCTTAGTTAAGGGACTAGCGACTCCTAGCACAGATACGCAGTATTTT